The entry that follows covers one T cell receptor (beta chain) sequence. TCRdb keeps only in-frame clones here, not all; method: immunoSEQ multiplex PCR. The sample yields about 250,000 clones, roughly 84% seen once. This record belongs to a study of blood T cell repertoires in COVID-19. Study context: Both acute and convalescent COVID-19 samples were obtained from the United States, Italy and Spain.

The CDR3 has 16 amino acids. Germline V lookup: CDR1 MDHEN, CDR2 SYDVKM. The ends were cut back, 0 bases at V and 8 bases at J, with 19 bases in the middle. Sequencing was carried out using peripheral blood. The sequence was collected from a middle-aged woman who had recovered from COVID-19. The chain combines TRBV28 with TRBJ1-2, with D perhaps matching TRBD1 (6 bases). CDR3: CASSLWFRGPKGGYTF. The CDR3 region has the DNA TGTGCCAGCAGTTTATGGTTCAGGGGACCTAAGGGAGGCTACACCTTC.